Shown below are 3 T cell receptor beta chains from a single sample sequenced in a study of T-cell reconstitution after alpha-beta-depleted transplantation in children. Preparation of the TCRbeta library used unique molecular identifiers. A single record per CDR3 protein comes from TCRdb applying MiXCR to the PCR reads. The sample yields fewer than 750,000 distinct CDR3 sequences, 23% seen once. The sample in question was PBMCs, mostly from graft donor cells, obtained 360 days after TCRalphabeta/CD19-depleted stem cell transplant. Every receptor here comes from a boy in the first two years of life who had a stem cell transplant for acute myeloid leukemia, so the T cells may come from the graft donor.

This clonotype was counted at least ten times. The rearrangement links TRBV12-3 or TRBV12-4 to TRBJ2-4; a weak D match, TRBD2 (5 bases). The CDR3 has 13 residues. V was cut by 4 bases and J by 5 bases, with 9 bases left in between. For the CDR3, the DNA is TGTGCCAGCAGTTATTGGGGAGAAAACATTCAGTACTTC. Protein sequence: CASSYWGENIQYF.

In its sample, this clonotype was seen many times. This rearrangement joins TRBV20-1 to TRBJ2-7, with 9 bases fitting TRBD1. The CDR3 runs 16 residues. The V and J ends lost 1 base and 0 bases, in that order; junction bases with no gene match: 7. Germline CDR1 reads DFQATT; CDR2 reads SNEGSKA (reference sequence). The DNA of the CDR3 is TGCAGTGCTAGAGCTGGGACAGGGATTTCCTCCTACGAGCAGTACGTC. Protein product: CSARAGTGISSYEQYV.

In this sample, this clonotype turned up many times. This sequence joins TRBV15 and TRBJ2-3; a weak D match, TRBD1 (6 bases). The V and J ends lost 3 bases and 1 base respectively, with 14 bases between them. From germline, CDR1 is LNHNV and CDR2 YYDKDF (reference sequence). The CDR3 totals 16 residues. CDR3 sequence: CATSSWGLGGTDTQYF. The DNA for the CDR3 is TGTGCCACCAGCAGTTGGGGGCTGGGAGGCACAGATACGCAGTATTTT.